This TCR beta chain was recovered during a study of post-analysis software for immune sequencing data. Study observations and caveats: With TRBV5-6, TRBV5-1 and TRBV20-1 included, about five TRBV segments were more frequent in patients than in controls. Samples from a shared batch, those prepared together, strongly co-clustered by F measure.

Notes on this clonotype: What it recognizes is unknown.

The TCR beta cDNA libraries contained unique molecular identifiers. Using its own MiXCR run on the PCR reads, TCRdb lists one record per CDR3 protein. The sample records 400,000 to 500,000 distinct CDR3 sequences, roughly 40% being singletons. The V gene lost 2 bases and the J gene lost 0 bases, with 6 bases spanning the gap. This CDR3 contains 15 residues. Germline CDR1 is SGDLS and CDR2 is YYNGEE. V and J are TRBV9 and TRBJ2-6; no clear D. Input material: blood. The source of this sequence is a girl aged 2 to 9 with multiple sclerosis. CDR3 DNA sequence: TGTGCCAGCAGCGTCGGCAGCTCTGGGGCCAACGTCCTGACTTTC. Translation: CASSVGSSGANVLTF.